The clone carrying this T cell receptor beta chain was seen a few times. Its antigen is unidentified. The CDR3 sequence is 14 residues long. The germline V gene encodes CDR1 MNHEY and CDR2 SVGEGT. V dropped 5 bases and J dropped 5; count of bases not matched to a gene: 4. The data were obtained in a study of T cells after yellow fever vaccination. Study overall: SMART-Seq v4 Ultra Low Input prepared the low-cell-number fractions. Broader study findings: On re-exposure, the response was weaker but peaked faster, at day 5 versus 15. Abundant bulk-population clonotypes could contaminate the FACS-sorted repertoires.

TCRdb processed the 5' RACE reads anew with MiXCR; each CDR3 protein has one entry. The table lists under 200,000 distinct CDR3 sequences, approximately 6.8% of them singletons. The sample was CD4+ T cells sorted from PBMCs, taken 5 days after the first yellow fever vaccination. The sequence was obtained from a man between 18 and 35 years old who received the YFV17D yellow fever vaccine. This chain uses TRBV6-2 or TRBV6-3 with TRBJ2-5; 11 bases map to TRBD2. The CDR3 bases are TGTGCCAGCAGTCCCGGGACTAGCGGTGAGACCCAGTACTTC. Residues: CASSPGTSGETQYF.